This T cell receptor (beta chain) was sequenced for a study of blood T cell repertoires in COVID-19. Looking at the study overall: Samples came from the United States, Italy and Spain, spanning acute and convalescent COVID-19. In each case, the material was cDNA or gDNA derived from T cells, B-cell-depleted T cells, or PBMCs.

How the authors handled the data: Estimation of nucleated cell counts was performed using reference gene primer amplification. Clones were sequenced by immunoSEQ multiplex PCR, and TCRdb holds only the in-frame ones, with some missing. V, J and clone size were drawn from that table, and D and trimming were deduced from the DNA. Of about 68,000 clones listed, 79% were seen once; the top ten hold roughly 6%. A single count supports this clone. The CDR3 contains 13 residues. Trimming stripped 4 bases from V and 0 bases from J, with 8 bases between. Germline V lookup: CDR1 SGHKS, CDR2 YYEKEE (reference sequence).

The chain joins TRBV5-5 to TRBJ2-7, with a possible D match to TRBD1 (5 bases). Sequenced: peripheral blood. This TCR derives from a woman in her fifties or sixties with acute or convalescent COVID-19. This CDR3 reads CASSTQGSYEQYF. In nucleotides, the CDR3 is TGTGCCAGCAGCACCCAGGGCTCCTACGAGCAGTACTTC.